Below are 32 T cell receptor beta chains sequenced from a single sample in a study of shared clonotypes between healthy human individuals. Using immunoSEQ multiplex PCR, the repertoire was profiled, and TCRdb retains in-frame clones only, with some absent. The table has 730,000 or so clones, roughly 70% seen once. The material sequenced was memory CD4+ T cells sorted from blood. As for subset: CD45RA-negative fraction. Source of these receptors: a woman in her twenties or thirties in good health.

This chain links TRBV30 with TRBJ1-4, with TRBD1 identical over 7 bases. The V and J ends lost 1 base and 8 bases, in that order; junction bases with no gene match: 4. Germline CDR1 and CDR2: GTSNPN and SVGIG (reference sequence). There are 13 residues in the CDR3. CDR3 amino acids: CAWSAMTGEKLFF. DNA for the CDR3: TGTGCCTGGAGTGCAATGACAGGGGAAAAACTGTTTTTT.

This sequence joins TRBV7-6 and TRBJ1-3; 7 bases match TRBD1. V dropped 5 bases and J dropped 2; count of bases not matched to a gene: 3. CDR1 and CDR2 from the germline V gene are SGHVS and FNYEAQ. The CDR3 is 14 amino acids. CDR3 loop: CASSHGQAGNTIYF. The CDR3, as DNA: TGTGCCAGCAGCCACGGACAGGCTGGAAACACCATATATTTT. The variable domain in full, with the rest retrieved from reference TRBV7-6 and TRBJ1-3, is GAGVSQSPRYKVTKRGQDVALRCDPISGHVSLYWYRQALGQGPEFLTYFNYEAQQDKSGLPNDRFSAERPEGSISTLTIQRTEQRDSAMYRCASSHGQAGNTIYFGEGSWLTVV.

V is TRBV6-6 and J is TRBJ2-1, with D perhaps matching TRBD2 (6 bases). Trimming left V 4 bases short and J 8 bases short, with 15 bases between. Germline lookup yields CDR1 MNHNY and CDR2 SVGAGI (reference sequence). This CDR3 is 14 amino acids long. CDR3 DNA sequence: TGTGCCAGCAGTTTGGAGGGCCGTGGGGATGAGCAGTTCTTC. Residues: CASSLEGRGDEQFF.

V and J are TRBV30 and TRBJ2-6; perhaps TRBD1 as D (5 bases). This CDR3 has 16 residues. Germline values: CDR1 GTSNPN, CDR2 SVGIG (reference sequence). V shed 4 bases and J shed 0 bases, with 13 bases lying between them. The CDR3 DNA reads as TGTGCCTGGAATCCAGGACAAAACTCTGGGGCCAACGTCCTGACTTTC. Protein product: CAWNPGQNSGANVLTF.

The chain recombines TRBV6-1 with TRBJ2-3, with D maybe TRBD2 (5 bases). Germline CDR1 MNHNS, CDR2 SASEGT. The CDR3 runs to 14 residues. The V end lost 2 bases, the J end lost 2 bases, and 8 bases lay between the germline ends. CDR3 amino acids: CASSESGNTDTQYF. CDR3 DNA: TGTGCCAGCAGTGAATCGGGGAACACAGATACGCAGTATTTT.

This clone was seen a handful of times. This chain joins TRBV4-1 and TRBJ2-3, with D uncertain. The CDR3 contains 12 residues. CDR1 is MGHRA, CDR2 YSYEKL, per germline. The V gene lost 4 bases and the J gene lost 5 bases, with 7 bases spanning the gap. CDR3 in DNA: TGCGCCAGCAGCCTGGTTGGAGATACGCAGTATTTT. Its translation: CASSLVGDTQYF.

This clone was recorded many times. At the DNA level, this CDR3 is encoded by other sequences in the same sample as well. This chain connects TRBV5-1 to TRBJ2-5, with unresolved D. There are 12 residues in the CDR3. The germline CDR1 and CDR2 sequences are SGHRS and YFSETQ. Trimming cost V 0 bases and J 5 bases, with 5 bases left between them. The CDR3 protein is CASSLDGETQYF. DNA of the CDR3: TGCGCCAGCAGCTTGGATGGGGAGACCCAGTACTTC.

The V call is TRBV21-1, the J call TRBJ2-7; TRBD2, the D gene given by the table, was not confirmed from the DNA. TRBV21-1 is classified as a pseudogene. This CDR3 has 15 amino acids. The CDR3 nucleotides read TGTGCCAGCAGCAGGTTGCGGGTGAGCTCCTACGAGCAGTACTTC. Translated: CASSRLRVSSYEQYF.

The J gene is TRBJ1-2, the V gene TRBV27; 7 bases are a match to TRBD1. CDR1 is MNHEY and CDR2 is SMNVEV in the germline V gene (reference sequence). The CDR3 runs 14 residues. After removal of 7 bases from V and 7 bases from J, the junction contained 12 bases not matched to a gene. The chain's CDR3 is CASTPDRNGGGYTF. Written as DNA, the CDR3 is TGTGCCAGCACCCCGGACAGGAACGGCGGTGGCTACACCTTC.

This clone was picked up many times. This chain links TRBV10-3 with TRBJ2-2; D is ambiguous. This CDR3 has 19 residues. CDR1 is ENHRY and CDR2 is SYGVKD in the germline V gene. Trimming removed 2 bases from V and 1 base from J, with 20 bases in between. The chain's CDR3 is CAISEQVPGVFKNTGELFF. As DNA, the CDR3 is TGTGCCATCAGTGAGCAAGTCCCTGGTGTCTTCAAGAACACCGGGGAGCTGTTTTTT.

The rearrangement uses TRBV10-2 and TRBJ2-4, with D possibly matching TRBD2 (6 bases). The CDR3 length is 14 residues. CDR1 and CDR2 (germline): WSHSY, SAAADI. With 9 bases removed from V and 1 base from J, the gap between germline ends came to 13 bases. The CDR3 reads CASSGVWAKNIQYF. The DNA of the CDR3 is TGCGCCAGTTCGGGAGTGTGGGCCAAAAACATTCAGTACTTC.

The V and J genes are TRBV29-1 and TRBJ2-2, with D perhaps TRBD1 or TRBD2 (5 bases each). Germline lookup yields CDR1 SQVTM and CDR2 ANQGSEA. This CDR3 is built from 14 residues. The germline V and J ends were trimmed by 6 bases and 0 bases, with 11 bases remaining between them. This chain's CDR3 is CSVRWGTNTGELFF. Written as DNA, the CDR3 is TGCAGCGTGAGATGGGGGACGAACACCGGGGAGCTGTTTTTT.

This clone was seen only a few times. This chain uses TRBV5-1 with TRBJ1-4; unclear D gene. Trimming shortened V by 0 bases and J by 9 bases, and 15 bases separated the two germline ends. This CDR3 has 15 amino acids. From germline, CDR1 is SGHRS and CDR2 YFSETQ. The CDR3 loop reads CASSLASTMNKKLFF. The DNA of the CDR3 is TGCGCCAGCAGCTTGGCCTCGACGATGAATAAAAAACTGTTTTTT.

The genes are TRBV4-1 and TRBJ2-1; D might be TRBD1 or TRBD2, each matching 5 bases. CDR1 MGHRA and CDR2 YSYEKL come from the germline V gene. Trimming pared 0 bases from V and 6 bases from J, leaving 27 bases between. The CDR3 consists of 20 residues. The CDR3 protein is CASSQDEGSRRRRGFNEQFF. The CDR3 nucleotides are TGCGCCAGCAGCCAAGATGAGGGGTCCCGTAGGAGAAGGGGTTTCAATGAGCAGTTCTTC.

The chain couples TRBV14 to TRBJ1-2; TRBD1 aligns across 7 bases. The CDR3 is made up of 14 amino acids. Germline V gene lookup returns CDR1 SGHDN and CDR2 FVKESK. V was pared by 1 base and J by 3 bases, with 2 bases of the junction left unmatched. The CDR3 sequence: CASSQGTGHYGYTF. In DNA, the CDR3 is TGTGCCAGCAGCCAAGGGACAGGCCACTATGGCTACACCTTC.

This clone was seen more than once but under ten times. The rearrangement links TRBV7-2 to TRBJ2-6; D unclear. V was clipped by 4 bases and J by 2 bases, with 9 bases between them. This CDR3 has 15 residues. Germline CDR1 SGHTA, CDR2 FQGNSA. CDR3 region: CASSYAVAGANVLTF. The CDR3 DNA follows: TGTGCCAGCAGCTACGCCGTGGCTGGGGCCAACGTCCTGACTTTC.

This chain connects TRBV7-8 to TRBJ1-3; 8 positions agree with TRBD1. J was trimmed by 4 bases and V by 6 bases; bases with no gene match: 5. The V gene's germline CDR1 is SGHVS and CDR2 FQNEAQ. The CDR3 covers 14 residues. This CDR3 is CASRTGVSGNTIYF. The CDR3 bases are TGTGCCAGCAGGACAGGGGTCTCCGGAAACACCATATATTTT.

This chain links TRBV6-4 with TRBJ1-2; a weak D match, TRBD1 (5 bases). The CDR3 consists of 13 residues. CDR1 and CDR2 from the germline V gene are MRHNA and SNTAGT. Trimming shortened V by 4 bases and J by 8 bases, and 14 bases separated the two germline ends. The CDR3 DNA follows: TGTGCCAGCAGTGCCGACGACAGTCAGGGCTACACCTTC. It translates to CASSADDSQGYTF.

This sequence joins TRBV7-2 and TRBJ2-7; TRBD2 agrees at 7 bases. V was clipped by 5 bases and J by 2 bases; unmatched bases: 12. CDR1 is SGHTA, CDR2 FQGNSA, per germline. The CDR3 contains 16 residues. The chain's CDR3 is CASSEVGGAGAYEQYF. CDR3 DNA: TGTGCCAGCAGCGAAGTAGGAGGGGCGGGAGCCTACGAGCAGTACTTC.

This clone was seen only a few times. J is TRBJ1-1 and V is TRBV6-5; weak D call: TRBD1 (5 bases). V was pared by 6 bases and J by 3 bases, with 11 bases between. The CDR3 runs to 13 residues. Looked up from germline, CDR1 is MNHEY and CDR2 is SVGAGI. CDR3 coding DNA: TGTGCCAGCAGACTAGACAGATACACTGAAGCTTTCTTT. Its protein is CASRLDRYTEAFF.

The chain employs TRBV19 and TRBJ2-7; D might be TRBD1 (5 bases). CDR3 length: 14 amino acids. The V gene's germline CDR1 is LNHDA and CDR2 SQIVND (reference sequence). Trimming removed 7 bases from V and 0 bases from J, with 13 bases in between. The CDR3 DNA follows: TGTGCCAGTAAGGTTTGGGGCAGCTCCTACGAGCAGTACTTC. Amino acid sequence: CASKVWGSSYEQYF.

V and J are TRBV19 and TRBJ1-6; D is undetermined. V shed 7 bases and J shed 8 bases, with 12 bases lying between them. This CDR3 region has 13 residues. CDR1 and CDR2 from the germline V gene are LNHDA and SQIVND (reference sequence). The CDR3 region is CASTAVGDSPLHF. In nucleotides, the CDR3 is TGTGCCAGTACCGCGGTAGGTGATTCACCCCTCCACTTT.

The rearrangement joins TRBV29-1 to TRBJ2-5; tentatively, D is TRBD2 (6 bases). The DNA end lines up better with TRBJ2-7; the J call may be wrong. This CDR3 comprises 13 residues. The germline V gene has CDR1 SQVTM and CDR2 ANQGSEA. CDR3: CSVDGPGDYEQYF. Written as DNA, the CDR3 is TGCAGCGTTGACGGTCCGGGGGACTACGAGCAGTACTTC.

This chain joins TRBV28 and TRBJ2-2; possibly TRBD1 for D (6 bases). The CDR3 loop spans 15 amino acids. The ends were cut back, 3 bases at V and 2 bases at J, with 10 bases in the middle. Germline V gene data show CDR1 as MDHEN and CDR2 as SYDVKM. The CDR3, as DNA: TGTGCCAGCAGTTTCCCCGGGACAAACACCGGGGAGCTGTTTTTT. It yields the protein CASSFPGTNTGELFF.

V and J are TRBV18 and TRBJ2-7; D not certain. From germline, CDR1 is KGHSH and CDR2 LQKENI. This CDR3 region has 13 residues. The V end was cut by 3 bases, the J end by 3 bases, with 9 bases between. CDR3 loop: CASSPDLSYEQYF. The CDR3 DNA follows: TGTGCCAGCTCACCGGACCTTAGCTACGAGCAGTACTTC. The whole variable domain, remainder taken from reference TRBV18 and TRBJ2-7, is NAGVMQNPRHLVRRRGQEARLRCSPMKGHSHVYWYRQLPEEGLKFMVYLQKENIIDESGMPKERFSAEFPKEGPSILRIQQVVRGDSAAYFCASSPDLSYEQYFGPGTRLTVT.

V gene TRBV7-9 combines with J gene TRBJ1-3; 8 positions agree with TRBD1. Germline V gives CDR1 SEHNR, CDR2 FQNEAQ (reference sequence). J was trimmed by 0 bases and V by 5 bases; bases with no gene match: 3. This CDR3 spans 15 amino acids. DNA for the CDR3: TGTGCCAGCAGCCCAGGGGGCAGCTCTGGAAACACCATATATTTT. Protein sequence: CASSPGGSSGNTIYF.

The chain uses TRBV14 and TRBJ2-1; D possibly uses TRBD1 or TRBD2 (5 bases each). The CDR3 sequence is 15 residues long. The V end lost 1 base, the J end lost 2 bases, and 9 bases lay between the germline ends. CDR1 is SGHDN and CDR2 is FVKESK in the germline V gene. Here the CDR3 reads CASSQGWGTYNEQFF. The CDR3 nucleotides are TGTGCCAGCAGCCAAGGGTGGGGGACCTACAATGAGCAGTTCTTC. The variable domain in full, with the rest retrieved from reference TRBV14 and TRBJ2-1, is EAGVTQFPSHSVIEKGQTVTLRCDPISGHDNLYWYRRVMGKEIKFLLHFVKESKQDESGMPNNRFLAERTGGTYSTLKVQPAELEDSGVYFCASSQGWGTYNEQFFGPGTRLTVL.

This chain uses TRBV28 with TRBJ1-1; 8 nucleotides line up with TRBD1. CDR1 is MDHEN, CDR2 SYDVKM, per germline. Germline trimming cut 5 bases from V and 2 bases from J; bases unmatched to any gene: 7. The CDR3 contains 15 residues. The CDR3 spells CASSGRQGFNTEAFF. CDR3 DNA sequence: TGTGCCAGCAGTGGCCGACAGGGGTTCAACACTGAAGCTTTCTTT.

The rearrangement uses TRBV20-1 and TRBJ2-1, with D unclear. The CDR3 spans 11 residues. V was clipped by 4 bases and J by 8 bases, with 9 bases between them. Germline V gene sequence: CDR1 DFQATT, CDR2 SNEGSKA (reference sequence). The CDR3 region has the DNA TGCAGTGCTATCGTAGCCTATGAGCAGTTCTTC. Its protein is CSAIVAYEQFF.

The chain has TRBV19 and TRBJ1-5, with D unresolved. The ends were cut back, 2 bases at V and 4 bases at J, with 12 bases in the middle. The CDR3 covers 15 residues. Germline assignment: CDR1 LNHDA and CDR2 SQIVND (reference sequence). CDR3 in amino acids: CASSIIVSLNQPQHF. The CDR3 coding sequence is TGTGCCAGTAGTATAATTGTTAGTTTAAATCAGCCCCAGCATTTT.

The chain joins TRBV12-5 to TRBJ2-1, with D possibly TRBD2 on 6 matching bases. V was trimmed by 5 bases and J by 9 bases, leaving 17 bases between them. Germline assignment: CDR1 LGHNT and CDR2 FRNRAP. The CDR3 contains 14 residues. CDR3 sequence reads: CASGVSGVGGEQFF. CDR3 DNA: TGTGCTAGTGGTGTCTCGGGAGTCGGCGGTGAGCAGTTCTTC.

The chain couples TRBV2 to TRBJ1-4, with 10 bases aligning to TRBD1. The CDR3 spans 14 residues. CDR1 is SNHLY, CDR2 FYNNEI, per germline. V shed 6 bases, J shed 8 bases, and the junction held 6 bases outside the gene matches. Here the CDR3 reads CASRAGQGWEKLFF. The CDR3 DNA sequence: TGTGCCAGCAGGGCGGGACAGGGGTGGGAAAAACTGTTTTTT.